Following are 2 T cell receptor beta chains from one sample sequenced in a study of blood T cell repertoires in COVID-19. Only in-frame clones appear in the TCRdb table, and some are missing; sequencing was by immunoSEQ multiplex PCR. This table has about 240,000 clones, roughly 86% appearing once. What was sequenced was PBMCs or T cells enriched from blood (not recorded which). These receptors were taken from a woman aged 40 to 50 with acute COVID-19.

This chain links TRBV25-1 with TRBJ2-5; 12 bases are a match to TRBD2. Germline V gene lookup returns CDR1 MGHDK and CDR2 SYGVNS. The CDR3 is made up of 18 amino acids. The trim removed 3 bases at V and 5 bases at J, leaving 13 bases unmatched. This CDR3 is CASSDALAGGPFSETQYF. CDR3 in DNA: TGTGCCAGCAGTGATGCGCTAGCGGGAGGGCCTTTTTCTGAGACCCAGTACTTC. The entire variable domain, with the rest obtained from reference TRBV25-1 and TRBJ2-5, is as follows: EADIYQTPRYLVIGTGKKITLECSQTMGHDKMYWYQQDPGMELHLIHYSYGVNSTEKGDLSSESTVSRIRTEHFPLTLESARPSHTSQYLCASSDALAGGPFSETQYFGPGTRLLVL.

The chain uses TRBV27 and TRBJ2-7; TRBD2 is a possible D gene (6 bases). The V gene lost 8 bases and the J gene lost 1 base, with 18 bases spanning the gap. CDR1 and CDR2 (germline): MNHEY, SMNVEV (reference sequence). This CDR3 spans 15 amino acids. Written as DNA, the CDR3 is TGTGCCAGCCAGAGGTATTCCGGGGGTTCCTACGAGCAGTACTTC. As protein: CASQRYSGGSYEQYF.